The 22 T cell receptor beta chains below come from one sample, sequenced in a study of cytomegalovirus exposure and HLA in healthy donors (dated by TCRdb to about 2017). Libraries were made using the immunoSEQ multiplex PCR assay. TCRdb took over this immuneACCESS table, retaining in-frame rearrangements with V and J assigned. Such tables are incomplete; in checked studies, under half of the missing clones stem from an unresolved V gene, and the remainder is unexplained. The sample contains roughly 75,000 clones, approximately 94% of them found a single time. Jointly, the top ten make up approximately 3.6% of the sample. The sample was PBMCs. The receptors were gathered from a woman aged 18-29 years in good health and CMV-seropositive.

The gene calls are TRBV28 and TRBJ2-7, with 12 bases matching TRBD2. After removal of 4 bases from V and 3 bases from J, the junction contained 1 base not matched to a gene. The germline gives CDR1 MDHEN, CDR2 SYDVKM. The CDR3 length is 14 residues. DNA for the CDR3: TGTGCCAGCAGTTCGGGACTAGCGGGCTACGAGCAGTACTTC. It specifies CASSSGLAGYEQYF.

The chain combines TRBV11-2 with TRBJ1-1; TRBD1 aligns across 8 bases. This CDR3 has 15 residues. Germline lookup yields CDR1 SGHAT and CDR2 FQNNGV. The V gene end was trimmed by 5 bases and the J gene end by 1 base; junction bases not matched to a gene: 6. The CDR3 sequence: CASSPRQGSNTEAFF. For the CDR3, the DNA is TGTGCCAGCAGCCCCAGACAGGGGTCGAACACTGAAGCTTTCTTT. Supplemented by reference TRBV11-2 and TRBJ1-1, the full variable domain reads EAGVAQSPRYKIIEKRQSVAFWCNPISGHATLYWYQQILGQGPKLLIQFQNNGVVDDSQLPKDRFSAERLKGVDSTLKIQPAKLEDSAVYLCASSPRQGSNTEAFFGQGTRLTVV.

A remark on this clone: Other DNA sequences in this sample translate to the same CDR3. The chain has TRBV27 and TRBJ2-3, with a weak D call TRBD2 (5 bases). The CDR3 has 16 amino acids. The V end lost 5 bases, the J end lost 5 bases, and 20 bases lay between the germline ends. Looked up from germline, CDR1 is MNHEY and CDR2 is SMNVEV (reference sequence). For the CDR3, the DNA is TGTGCCAGCAGTCCCATAGCAGAGTTACGGGGAGATACGCAGTATTTT. Encoded protein: CASSPIAELRGDTQYF.

V gene TRBV10-3 combines with J gene TRBJ2-7; TRBD1 aligns across 10 bases. The J segment lost 5 bases and the V segment lost 6 bases, leaving 10 bases of the junction unmatched. From germline, CDR1 is ENHRY and CDR2 SYGVKD. The CDR3 extends over 15 amino acids. CDR3 in DNA: TGTGCCATCAGACATCCGGGACAGGGGTTCAACGAGCAGTACTTC. Protein sequence: CAIRHPGQGFNEQYF.

The CDR3 loop reads CATSRVGQGHEQYF. DNA for the CDR3: TGTGCCACCAGCAGAGTGGGACAGGGCCACGAGCAGTACTTC. V gene TRBV15 combines with J gene TRBJ2-7; 9 nucleotides align to TRBD1. Trimming took 1 base from V and 5 from J; bases not matched to a gene: 3. CDR3 size: 14 residues. Per the germline V gene, CDR1 is LNHNV and CDR2 is YYDKDF (reference sequence). The full variable domain, its missing parts supplied by reference TRBV15 and TRBJ2-7, is DAMVIQNPRYQVTQFGKPVTLSCSQTLNHNVMYWYQQKSSQAPKLLFHYYDKDFNNEADTPDNFQSRRPNTSFCFLDIRSPGLGDTAMYLCATSRVGQGHEQYFGPGTRLTVT.

The chain is built from TRBV4-3 and TRBJ1-5; 7 positions match TRBD1. CDR1 is LGHNA and CDR2 is YSLEER in the germline V gene. There are 17 residues in the CDR3. Trimming took 0 bases from V and 3 from J; bases not matched to a gene: 8. The CDR3 region has the DNA TGCGCCAGCAGCCAAGATCTTGAGGGACAGATCAATCAGCCCCAGCATTTT. It yields the protein CASSQDLEGQINQPQHF.

The chain couples TRBV7-9 to TRBJ1-2, with TRBD1 matching 7 bases. The junction had 11 bases not matched to a gene; V was cut back by 1 base and J by 0 bases. Germline lookup yields CDR1 SEHNR and CDR2 FQNEAQ (reference sequence). The CDR3 runs 18 residues. The CDR3 is CASSLGPGQITANYGYTF. As DNA, the CDR3 is TGTGCCAGCAGCTTAGGACCGGGACAGATAACAGCTAACTATGGCTACACCTTC.

CDR3 amino acids: CASSPSATGESYEQYF. CDR3 coding DNA: TGCGCCAGCAGCCCTTCAGCGACAGGGGAGTCCTACGAGCAGTACTTC. V is TRBV4-3 and J is TRBJ2-7; 8 nucleotides align to TRBD1. This CDR3 region has 16 residues. Germline CDR1 reads LGHNA; CDR2 reads YSLEER. Losses at the gene ends were 4 bases for V and 1 base for J; bases not matched to a gene: 9.

V is TRBV11-2 and J is TRBJ1-5; 7 bases fit TRBD1. The ends lost 1 base at V and 2 bases at J; junction bases unmatched: 5. From germline, CDR1 is SGHAT and CDR2 FQNNGV. The CDR3 totals 16 residues. The CDR3 protein is CASSLARGDGNQPQHF. For the CDR3, the DNA is TGTGCCAGCAGCTTAGCCAGGGGGGATGGCAATCAGCCCCAGCATTTT.

V usage is TRBV30 and J usage is TRBJ1-2, with D perhaps matching TRBD1 (5 bases). The ends were cut back, 2 bases at V and 2 bases at J, with 12 bases in the middle. This CDR3 is 14 amino acids long. Germline loops: CDR1 GTSNPN, CDR2 SVGIG (reference sequence). DNA of the CDR3: TGTGCCTGGAGTTTCCTGCCAGGGAACTATGGCTACACCTTC. It encodes CAWSFLPGNYGYTF. The variable domain in full, with the rest retrieved from reference TRBV30 and TRBJ1-2, is SQTIHQWPATLVQPVGSPLSLECTVEGTSNPNLYWYRQAAGRGLQLLFYSVGIGQISSEVPQNLSASRPQDRQFILSSKKLLLSDSGFYLCAWSFLPGNYGYTFGSGTRLTVV.

The rearrangement joins TRBV5-3 to TRBJ1-1; 10 bases agree with TRBD1. TRBV5-3 is given ORF status, its function remaining uncertain. Unmatched junction bases numbered 8, after V lost 4 bases and J lost 5 bases. The CDR3 totals 15 residues. The CDR3 protein is CARSLRTGGGTEAFF. Here the CDR3 DNA reads TGTGCCAGAAGCCTAAGGACAGGGGGAGGAACTGAAGCTTTCTTT.

The chain joins TRBV7-2 to TRBJ1-2, with TRBD1 matching 11 bases. V trimming: 1 base; J trimming: 8 bases; junction bases outside the gene matches: 6. The CDR3 contains 15 residues. The germline CDR1 and CDR2 sequences are SGHTA and FQGNSA. The DNA of the CDR3 is TGTGCCAGCAGCTTAGAGAGGACAGGGGGCGGGGGCTACACCTTC. As protein: CASSLERTGGGGYTF.

The V call is TRBV7-3, the J call TRBJ2-7; TRBD2 agrees at 9 bases. Germline trimming cut 5 bases from V and 0 bases from J; bases unmatched to any gene: 5. The CDR3 has 15 amino acids. Germline V gene data show CDR1 as SGHTA and CDR2 as FQGTGA. In DNA form, the CDR3 reads TGTGCCAGCAGCGTCAGCGGGGGGAGCTCCTACGAGCAGTACTTC. It translates to CASSVSGGSSYEQYF.

The chain links TRBV30 to TRBJ1-2; a possible D gene is TRBD1 (6 bases). Deletions cut 6 bases from V and 4 bases from J, with 18 bases between. CDR3 length: 14 residues. From germline, CDR1 is GTSNPN and CDR2 SVGIG (reference sequence). The CDR3 region has the DNA TGTGCCTGCACCTACCAGACAGGTGCCTATGGCTACACCTTC. It yields the protein CACTYQTGAYGYTF.

V usage is TRBV18 and J usage is TRBJ1-1; 9 bases fit TRBD1. The CDR3 has 15 residues. In germline, CDR1 is KGHSH, CDR2 LQKENI. The V gene end was trimmed by 3 bases and the J gene end by 5 bases; junction bases not matched to a gene: 7. The CDR3 sequence: CASSPPGQGGTEAFF. The CDR3 DNA reads as TGTGCCAGCTCACCTCCGGGACAGGGAGGGACTGAAGCTTTCTTT.

The V gene is TRBV7-2, the J gene TRBJ2-7, with 7 bases identical to TRBD1. CDR3 length: 14 amino acids. Germline trimming cut 5 bases from V and 2 bases from J; bases unmatched to any gene: 6. Germline V CDR1 and CDR2: SGHTA, FQGNSA. The CDR3 DNA sequence: TGTGCCAGCAGCGTAGACAGGGCGACCTACGAGCAGTACTTC. It translates to CASSVDRATYEQYF.

The chain has TRBV27 and TRBJ2-2; D call uncertain. Trimming took 4 bases from V and 8 from J, leaving 8 bases between them. This CDR3 has 12 residues. Germline CDR1 MNHEY, CDR2 SMNVEV (reference sequence). CDR3 DNA sequence: TGTGCCAGCAGTTCCGAGACAGGGGAGCTGTTTTTT. Translated, it gives CASSSETGELFF.

The gene calls are TRBV30 and TRBJ2-5; 7 nucleotides align to TRBD2. With 5 bases clipped from V and 1 base from J, the junction kept 4 bases outside the gene matches. The germline V gene has CDR1 GTSNPN and CDR2 SVGIG (reference sequence). This CDR3 comprises 13 residues. CDR3 residues: CAWGGVPQETQYF. DNA of the CDR3: TGTGCCTGGGGGGGGGTCCCCCAAGAGACCCAGTACTTC.

This clone has only one observation. The CDR3 nucleotides read TGCGCCAGCAGCCAAGATTCACGGGACAGGGGGCCCGGGGAGCTGTTTTTT. The encoded protein is CASSQDSRDRGPGELFF. This chain links TRBV4-1 with TRBJ2-2, with 12 bases aligning to TRBD1. The length of the CDR3 is 17 residues. V was clipped by 0 bases and J by 6 bases; unmatched bases: 5. Germline V gene data show CDR1 as MGHRA and CDR2 as YSYEKL.

CDR3 region: CASSLARRPQHF. The CDR3 DNA sequence: TGTGCCAGCAGTCTTGCTAGAAGGCCCCAGCATTTT. V is TRBV28 and J is TRBJ1-5, with D hard to call. Germline CDR1 is MDHEN and CDR2 is SYDVKM. Deletions cut 5 bases from V and 9 bases from J, with 11 bases between. The CDR3 sequence is 12 residues long.

The V call is TRBV25-1, the J call TRBJ1-2; 8 bases are a match to TRBD1. The CDR3 loop spans 14 amino acids. Germline assignment: CDR1 MGHDK and CDR2 SYGVNS. With 6 bases clipped from V and 8 bases from J, the junction kept 11 bases outside the gene matches. The CDR3 loop reads CASSQTGDFGGYTF. The CDR3 nucleotides are TGTGCCAGCAGCCAGACAGGGGACTTTGGCGGCTACACCTTC.

The chain recombines TRBV11-2 with TRBJ1-3, with a weak D call TRBD1 (5 bases). Trimming left V 5 bases short and J 7 bases short, with 21 bases between. The CDR3 runs to 16 residues. Germline values: CDR1 SGHAT, CDR2 FQNNGV. Here the CDR3 reads CASSPAGRPGWNTIYF. For the CDR3, the DNA is TGTGCCAGCAGCCCCGCGGGGCGGCCCGGATGGAACACCATATATTTT.